This T cell receptor (beta chain) comes out of a study of T cells in Graves' hyperthyroidism and ophthalmopathy (dated by TCRdb to about 2019). As for the study more broadly: Peripheral blood samples were taken at the time of initial diagnosis, prior to any treatment. To identify distinguishing TCR V-J signatures, a discovery cohort of 100 or so patients was used, comprising 40 to 45 with Graves' ophthalmopathy and about 59 with stable Graves' hyperthyroidism. Whether ophthalmopathy could be predicted prospectively was tested in an independent validation cohort made up of some 20 hyperthyroidism patients plus 17 patients who later progressed to ophthalmopathy. The roughly 91 discovery patients were randomly divided into training and test sets at a 7:3 ratio. In more than 5 Graves' hyperthyroidism patients, the study also compared T-cell repertoires from thyroid tissue with T-cell repertoires from blood. After blood sampling, hyperthyroidism patients were treated with methimazole at a starting dose of 30 mg daily, and ophthalmopathy patients were treated with high-dose intravenous methylprednisolone. The paper describes TCR Vbeta CDR3 sequencing of 135 peripheral blood samples, made up of some 42 ophthalmopathy patients, over 70 hyperthyroidism patients and roughly 17 progressor patients.

This clonotype occurred many times. It lacks a known antigen. Base qualities are not at hand, and no much larger clone is one base apart. Hyperthyroidism patients were aged 18 to 65 years and newly diagnosed, with disease duration of less than 2 months. Patients with uncontrolled infections, other autoimmune diseases, pregnancy or lactation were excluded. Diagnoses were established on the basis of clinical symptoms, serum thyroxine and TRAb, thyroid ultrasound, and orbital computed tomography. Blood from progressor patients was collected at the time of first diagnosis with hyperthyroidism, before any ophthalmopathy symptoms had appeared. Ficoll-Paque density gradient centrifugation was used to isolate PBMCs from approximately 10 ml of fresh peripheral blood. Progressor patients were initially diagnosed with Graves' hyperthyroidism and developed ophthalmopathy during follow-up. Total RNA was extracted with Trizol reagent, and quality was checked on an Agilent 2100 Bioanalyzer.

The TCR beta CDR3 regions were amplified from the RNA transcripts. The TCR CDR3 was subjected to a first round of RT-PCR using the HTBI primer set and the Qiagen OneStep RT-PCR kit. Libraries were constructed in a second round of multiplex PCR, after which size selection and purification were carried out. Libraries were sequenced paired-end with 100 bp reads on an Illumina HiSeq2000. From the authors' description of their analysis: SOAPnuke was used to process the raw data, throwing out any read that contained adapters or uncalled bases, had a mean Phred below 15, or lacked an exact constant-primer or identifier match. COPE v1.2.5 was used to merge high-quality paired reads, and clonotypes were defined as unique nucleotide sequences. MiTCR v1.1 was used to align clonotypes to the IMGT TRBV, TRBD and TRBJ reference segments. Only V-J combinations with frequency above 0.0001, covering about 99% of repertoires, were analysed. The TCS score was defined as the ratio of F50 (clonal expansion) to E x V (chaos), calculated using BLOSUM62-based TCRdist between CDR3 peptides within each V-J. Welch's t-statistics and random forest reduced around 510 V-J features to some 14, which were used in a naive Bayes classifier (R e1071). TCRdb reprocessing: public reads trimmed at Q25 with fastp, clones called with MiXCR, in-frame beta chains kept. Rows merge per CDR3 protein into single entries with the most common DNA and genes. The authors' filters were not applied to this entry. This sample comprises 140,000 or so distinct CDR3 sequences, approximately 20% of them detected only once. About 70% of the sample comes from the top ten.

The paper as a whole reports these results and caveats: In validation, progression to ophthalmopathy was predicted by the model with nearly 71% sensitivity and roughly 72% specificity, a median of approximately 6.5 months before onset. No statistical method was used to fix the sample size in advance, and group allocation was not hidden from the investigators. Blood samples also contained most of the expanded thyroid clonotypes (frequency above 0.001), which suggests that blood repertoires may reflect thyroid immune responses. A model built on a 13 V-J signature distinguished ophthalmopathy from stable hyperthyroidism, reaching approximately 89% sensitivity and around 82% specificity in cross-validation and 80%/75% in testing.

A distance of 13 bases separates the germline ends of V and J, which lose 5 bases and 2 bases respectively. Including cysteine and phenylalanine, the CDR3 has 15 amino acids. The retained sequence is limited to the CDR3, 45 bases, with the frame set at the first base. The germline V gene supplies CDR1 MNHNS and CDR2 SASEGT. Sample: blood. The chain employs TRBV6-1 and TRBJ2-1; a weak D assignment points to TRBD1 (6 bases agree). The sequence was collected from a woman aged 50 to 60 with Graves' hyperthyroidism that later progressed to Graves' ophthalmopathy. The CDR3 region has the sequence CASSSTGSPYNEQFF. The base sequence is TGTGCCAGCAGTTCCACAGGGTCGCCCTACAATGAGCAGTTCTTC.